This T cell receptor beta chain was sequenced for a study of OX40 agonist ivuxolimab in advanced cancers. Study-wide background: Three patients showed partial responses: one hepatocellular carcinoma and two cutaneous melanoma cases. Study-level points and caveats: Relatively little clonal expansion, among the lowest observed, appeared in partial responders at 0.1-3.0 mg/kg. Both CD4+ and CD8+ T cell populations in blood had undergone clonal expansion by week 6 at 0.1 to 3.0 mg/kg.

Profiling relied on immunoSEQ multiplex PCR, and the TCRdb table lists in-frame clones only, not all of them. Found here are 34,000 or so clones, approximately 80% of them singletons; the top ten hold about 18%. The CDR3 runs 14 residues. Trimming shortened V by 8 bases and J by 6 bases, and 19 bases separated the two germline ends. Germline lookup yields CDR1 LGHNA and CDR2 YNFKEQ. This clone was observed once. Its antigen is unknown. The timepoints at which blood was sampled were baseline, cycle 4 day 1, and cycle 7 day 1. The TCR originated in an adult with an advanced solid tumor such as melanoma, head and neck, liver or kidney cancer. The specimen comprised CD4+ or CD8+ T cells sorted from blood, sampled in a trial of the OX40 agonist ivuxolimab. The chain links TRBV4-2 to TRBJ1-1, with a possible D match to TRBD1 (6 bases). In DNA form, the CDR3 reads TGTGCCAGCCTATCTTTATTCAGGGGTGCTGAAGCTTTCTTT. It specifies CASLSLFRGAEAFF.